This TCR beta chain emerged from a study of graft-versus-host responses after intestinal transplantation. Overall study context: For about three years after anti-thymocyte globulin induction, all recipients took tacrolimus and steroids.

The germline V gene has CDR1 SEHNR and CDR2 FQNEAQ (reference sequence). V dropped 1 base and J dropped 5; count of bases not matched to a gene: 18. The CDR3 is 19 amino acids. Sequencing was performed with immunoSEQ multiplex PCR; in TCRdb, only in-frame clones are kept and a portion is missing. This sample has tens of thousands of clones, with approximately 94% found just once. A note on this clone: Its antigen is undetermined.

Sequenced material: unstimulated CD4+ T cells sorted from spleen or lymph node cells, taken before transplant. This TCR derives from a human donor who was the organ donor for an intestinal transplant. This chain links TRBV7-9 with TRBJ2-5; 8 bases are a match to TRBD1. In DNA form, the CDR3 reads TGTGCCAGCAGCTTAGGGGTGGATATGCGGACAGGGTTGGGGGAGACCCAGTACTTC. It codes for CASSLGVDMRTGLGETQYF.